The 26 T cell receptor beta chains given below trace back to one sample, sequenced in a study of beta chain features in type 1 diabetes. What was sequenced were expressed TCRB transcripts, since all of the isolated RNA had been reverse transcribed. The repertoire was sequenced with immunoSEQ multiplex PCR; TCRdb's copy has only in-frame clones and lacks some. The data contain 200,000 to 250,000 clones, under 13% of them singletons. The sample was central memory CD4+ T cells from blood. These receptors were obtained from a man between 18 and 29 years old in good health.

Comments on this clone: Germline is not matched at one junction end, which may reflect a read error. The V gene is TRBV7-2, the J gene TRBJ2-7; D may be TRBD2 (6 bases). CDR1 and CDR2 from the germline V gene are SGHTA and FQGNSA. The CDR3 extends over 12 amino acids. The DNA for the CDR3 is TGTGCCAGCAGCTTAGATCGACTAGTACTACACTTC. Encoded protein: CASSLDRLVLHF.

The V call is TRBV28, the J call TRBJ2-3, with D possibly being TRBD1 or TRBD2 (5 bases each). V lost 6 bases, J lost 3 bases, and 13 bases lay in between. The germline gives CDR1 MDHEN, CDR2 SYDVKM. CDR3 length equals 14 residues. The chain's CDR3 is CASRGWDETDTQYF. CDR3 in DNA: TGTGCCAGCAGGGGGTGGGACGAGACAGATACGCAGTATTTT.

CDR3 nucleotide sequence: TGCGCCAGCAGCCTCTCCTTCGGGGGCACAGATACGCAGTATTTT. This sequence encodes CASSLSFGGTDTQYF. The chain uses TRBV4-3 and TRBJ2-3; TRBD2 might be the D (5 bases). Germline lookup yields CDR1 LGHNA and CDR2 YSLEER. CDR3 size: 15 residues. The V gene lost 4 bases and the J gene lost 1 base, with 12 bases spanning the gap.

This clone appeared a few times. The V gene is TRBV6-5, the J gene TRBJ2-7, with 7 positions matching TRBD2. The CDR3 totals 15 residues. Germline V gene sequence: CDR1 MNHEY, CDR2 SVGAGI. V was clipped by 10 bases and J by 2 bases; unmatched bases: 14. In DNA form, the CDR3 reads TGTGCCACCCAACTTCTGGGCGGGGGTCCCTACGAGCAGTACTTC. Its translation: CATQLLGGGPYEQYF.

The CDR3 DNA reads TGTGCCAGCAGCCCAGGTTTAGTGTCCGCGAACACCGGGGAGCTGTTTTTT. As protein: CASSPGLVSANTGELFF. This chain connects TRBV7-8 to TRBJ2-2; no clear D gene. V dropped 5 bases and J dropped 0 bases, with 16 bases sitting between them. The CDR3 has 17 residues. CDR1 and CDR2 from the germline V gene are SGHVS and FQNEAQ.

This clone was observed a handful of times. The chain couples TRBV28 to TRBJ2-4; TRBD1 is a possible D gene (5 bases). Trimming took 5 bases from V and 6 from J, leaving 14 bases between them. CDR1 and CDR2 from the germline V gene are MDHEN and SYDVKM. The CDR3 spans 14 residues. CDR3 amino acids: CASSPAWGRNIQYF. Here the CDR3 DNA reads TGTGCCAGCAGTCCGGCGTGGGGCAGAAACATTCAGTACTTC.

This clone was observed a few times. The chain has TRBV18 and TRBJ2-5; perhaps D is TRBD1 or TRBD2 (6 bases each). CDR3 length equals 14 residues. The V and J ends lost 3 bases and 5 bases respectively, with 13 bases between them. The germline V gene has CDR1 KGHSH and CDR2 LQKENI. The chain's CDR3 is CASSPPGARETQYF. CDR3 nucleotides: TGTGCCAGCTCACCCCCGGGGGCCCGGGAGACCCAGTACTTC.

The chain employs TRBV5-4 and TRBJ2-5; D gene unclear. The germline CDR1 and CDR2 sequences are SGHNT and YYREEE (reference sequence). V was trimmed by 3 bases and J by 5 bases, leaving 8 bases between them. The CDR3 contains 12 residues. The CDR3 region has the DNA TGTGCCAGCAGCTCATCCCGCGAGACCCAGTACTTC. Translated, it gives CASSSSRETQYF.

This clone was counted at least ten times. The CDR3 nucleotides are TGTGCCTGGGGGCCCGACCCGAACACTGAAGCTTTCTTT. Translating it yields CAWGPDPNTEAFF. The rearrangement links TRBV30 to TRBJ1-1; the D is unclear. V gave up 5 bases and J gave up 1 base, with 11 bases separating them. The CDR3 has 13 amino acids. Germline assignment: CDR1 GTSNPN and CDR2 SVGIG (reference sequence). Using reference TRBV30 and TRBJ1-1 for the parts outside the CDR3, the full variable domain is SQTIHQWPATLVQPVGSPLSLECTVEGTSNPNLYWYRQAAGRGLQLLFYSVGIGQISSEVPQNLSASRPQDRQFILSSKKLLLSDSGFYLCAWGPDPNTEAFFGQGTRLTVV.

The V call is TRBV5-4, the J call TRBJ1-4; D gene unclear. Germline V gives CDR1 SGHNT, CDR2 YYREEE (reference sequence). V lost 3 bases and J 2 bases, leaving 8 bases between the germline ends. This CDR3 has 14 amino acids. Here the CDR3 reads CASSSASTNEKLFF. CDR3 nucleotides: TGTGCCAGCAGCTCAGCCTCGACTAATGAAAAACTGTTTTTT. The variable domain in full, completed from reference TRBV5-4 and TRBJ1-4, reads ETGVTQSPTHLIKTRGQQVTLRCSSQSGHNTVSWYQQALGQGPQFIFQYYREEENGRGNFPPRFSGLQFPNYSSELNVNALELDDSALYLCASSSASTNEKLFFGSGTQLSVL.

In this sample, this clone turned up a few times. The rearrangement links TRBV7-2 to TRBJ2-5; 9 bases map to TRBD1. This CDR3 region has 16 residues. CDR1 and CDR2 from the germline V gene are SGHTA and FQGNSA. Trimming took 2 bases from V and 4 from J; bases not matched to a gene: 8. CDR3 nucleotide sequence: TGTGCCAGCAGCTTATGGCGGACAGGGGTTTCAGAGACCCAGTACTTC. Its translation: CASSLWRTGVSETQYF.

This clone occurred a few times. The rearrangement uses TRBV6-5 and TRBJ1-1; 7 nucleotides align to TRBD1. The V gene's germline CDR1 is MNHEY and CDR2 SVGAGI. CDR3 length: 14 amino acids. V was clipped by 5 bases and J by 3 bases; unmatched bases: 6. In nucleotides, the CDR3 is TGTGCCAGCAGTAAGACAGGGCCGCACACTGAAGCTTTCTTT. It specifies CASSKTGPHTEAFF.

This clone was detected many times. Other DNA sequences in the same sample also yield this CDR3. This rearrangement joins TRBV6-5 to TRBJ2-2, with 10 bases identical to TRBD2. The trim removed 2 bases at V and 6 bases at J, leaving 6 bases unmatched. The CDR3 is made up of 16 amino acids. Germline V gene sequence: CDR1 MNHEY, CDR2 SVGAGI. The CDR3 DNA is TGTGCCAGCAGTTACGGTCTAGCGGGAGCAGCCGGGGAGCTGTTTTTT. Its protein is CASSYGLAGAAGELFF.

V usage is TRBV14 and J usage is TRBJ2-1; D is perhaps TRBD1 (5 bases). This CDR3 is 14 amino acids long. V lost 0 bases, J lost 9 bases, and 12 bases lay in between. Germline CDR1 reads SGHDN; CDR2 reads FVKESK. CDR3 sequence reads: CASSQDRASGEQFF. In nucleotides, the CDR3 is TGTGCCAGCAGCCAAGACAGGGCCTCAGGTGAGCAGTTCTTC.

This clone was observed a handful of times. The J gene is TRBJ2-7, the V gene TRBV5-1; no definite D call. CDR1 and CDR2 (germline): SGHRS, YFSETQ. The CDR3 loop spans 15 amino acids. Trimming took 0 bases from V and 0 from J, leaving 10 bases between them. The chain's CDR3 is CASSLDARSSYEQYF. The CDR3 DNA reads TGCGCCAGCAGCTTGGACGCTAGAAGCTCCTACGAGCAGTACTTC. Drawing the rest from reference TRBV5-1 and TRBJ2-7, the complete variable domain is KAGVTQTPRYLIKTRGQQVTLSCSPISGHRSVSWYQQTPGQGLQFLFEYFSETQRNKGNFPGRFSGRQFSNSRSEMNVSTLELGDSALYLCASSLDARSSYEQYFGPGTRLTVT.

This clone has just a few counts. The gene calls are TRBV28 and TRBJ1-2; the D is unclear. This CDR3 is 13 amino acids long. CDR1 and CDR2 from the germline V gene are MDHEN and SYDVKM. Trimming removed 3 bases at V and 3 bases at J, with 8 bases between. The CDR3 DNA sequence: TGTGCCAGCAGTTTTAACGAGGACTATGGCTACACCTTC. Its protein is CASSFNEDYGYTF.

The chain joins TRBV7-2 to TRBJ2-2; TRBD2 aligns across 10 bases. Germline trimming cut 7 bases from V and 7 bases from J; bases unmatched to any gene: 9. The CDR3 consists of 15 residues. Germline V gene data show CDR1 as SGHTA and CDR2 as FQGNSA. The CDR3, as DNA: TGTGCCAGCATTAAAGCTAGCGGGAGCGGCGGGGAGCTGTTTTTT. Its translation: CASIKASGSGGELFF.

The V and J genes are TRBV28 and TRBJ2-2; D ambiguous. This CDR3 contains 12 residues. Trimming shortened V by 8 bases and J by 8 bases, and 12 bases separated the two germline ends. CDR1 is MDHEN and CDR2 is SYDVKM in the germline V gene. CDR3 protein: CASSTAGGELFF. The CDR3, as DNA: TGTGCCAGCTCAACCGCCGGGGGGGAGCTGTTTTTT.

The chain recombines TRBV7-2 with TRBJ2-1; 7 nucleotides line up with TRBD1. V trimming: 4 bases; J trimming: 4 bases; junction bases outside the gene matches: 10. The CDR3 is 16 residues long. The germline V gene encodes CDR1 SGHTA and CDR2 FQGNSA. The CDR3 DNA sequence: TGTGCCAGCAGCTCGACCCTCGGGACAGTGTACAATGAGCAGTTCTTC. This codes for CASSSTLGTVYNEQFF.

Only a few counts were recorded for this clone. J is TRBJ1-2 and V is TRBV20-1; the D gene is possibly TRBD1 (6 bases). V was shortened by 5 bases and J by 6 bases, with 7 bases between the two germline ends. Germline CDR1 reads DFQATT; CDR2 reads SNEGSKA (reference sequence). The CDR3 covers 10 residues. The CDR3 DNA reads TGCAGTGCTTACAGGGATGGCTACACCTTC. It translates to CSAYRDGYTF.

CDR3 nucleotides: TGTGCCAGCAGCTCCTCGACTAGCGGGAGGGAGACCCAGTACTTC. It encodes CASSSSTSGRETQYF. V and J are TRBV4-2 and TRBJ2-5; 13 nucleotides agree with TRBD2. Germline V CDR1 and CDR2: LGHNA, YNFKEQ. Trimming at V came to 5 bases and at J to 5 bases, leaving 5 bases not matched to a gene. The CDR3 is 15 residues long.

The rearrangement uses TRBV7-3 and TRBJ2-5; a possible D gene is TRBD2 (6 bases). Trimming took 2 bases from V and 3 from J, leaving 13 bases between them. The CDR3 totals 15 residues. Germline CDR1 and CDR2: SGHTA and FQGTGA. The CDR3, as DNA: TGTGCCAGCAGCTTATCCGGGACTCTTGAAGAGACCCAGTACTTC. Encoded protein: CASSLSGTLEETQYF.

This clone was seen many times. The J gene is TRBJ1-1, the V gene TRBV7-9; TRBD1 is a possible D gene (5 bases). CDR1 SEHNR and CDR2 FQNEAQ come from the germline V gene (reference sequence). Between the trimmed V and J ends, which lost 5 bases and 0 bases, there was a span of 13 bases. CDR3 length equals 15 residues. CDR3 DNA: TGTGCCAGCAGCCCCGTAAGGGGATTGAACACTGAAGCTTTCTTT. This codes for CASSPVRGLNTEAFF.

The V call is TRBV5-4, the J call TRBJ2-4, with 8 bases that match TRBD2. The CDR3 is 15 amino acids. V shed 4 bases and J 14 bases; nucleotides not matched to a gene: 17. CDR1 SGHNT and CDR2 YYREEE come from the germline V gene (reference sequence). The CDR3 region is CASSSGVSSGSQEYF. The CDR3 nucleotides read TGTGCCAGCAGCAGCGGTGTTTCTAGCGGGTCCCAGGAGTACTTC.

This clone was seen only a few times. The rearrangement joins TRBV27 to TRBJ2-7; 8 bases agree with TRBD2. Per the germline V gene, CDR1 is MNHEY and CDR2 is SMNVEV (reference sequence). The CDR3 contains 12 residues. The CDR3 DNA reads TGTGCTCCCGAGCGGGAGTGGTACGAGCAGTACTTC. Residues: CAPEREWYEQYF.

This clone was detected only a few times. This chain joins TRBV4-2 and TRBJ2-1; 14 bases are a match to TRBD2. The CDR3 has 16 amino acids. The V gene's germline CDR1 is LGHNA and CDR2 YNFKEQ. V shed 5 bases, J shed 8 bases, and the junction held 8 bases outside the gene matches. The CDR3 DNA reads TGTGCCAGCAGCACGGGACTAGCGGGAGAGGCGGATGAGCAGTTCTTC. Translated, it gives CASSTGLAGEADEQFF.